This T cell receptor beta chain was sequenced in a study of response to subunit inactivated influenza vaccine. Findings of the study overall: The authors suggested that few new T cells are recruited per seasonal influenza vaccination.

Trimming pared 11 bases from V and 9 bases from J, leaving 14 bases between. The CDR3 runs to 11 residues. Germline assignment: CDR1 MNHEY and CDR2 SVGEGT. Comment on this clonotype: Its specificity is not known.

TCRdb reprocessed the RT-PCR reads via MiXCR and lists one record per CDR3 protein. In the table there are a few hundred thousand distinct CDR3 sequences, around a fifth of which are singletons. The gene calls are TRBV6-2 or TRBV6-3 and TRBJ2-1; either TRBD1 or TRBD2 may supply D (6 bases each). The TCR originated in a man in his fifties or sixties who received an inactivated influenza vaccine. The sample here was PBMCs from blood, taken 21 months after vaccination. The CDR3 region has the DNA TGTGCCGGAGGAGGGGGGTTTGAGCAGTTCTTC. Translated: CAGGGGFEQFF.